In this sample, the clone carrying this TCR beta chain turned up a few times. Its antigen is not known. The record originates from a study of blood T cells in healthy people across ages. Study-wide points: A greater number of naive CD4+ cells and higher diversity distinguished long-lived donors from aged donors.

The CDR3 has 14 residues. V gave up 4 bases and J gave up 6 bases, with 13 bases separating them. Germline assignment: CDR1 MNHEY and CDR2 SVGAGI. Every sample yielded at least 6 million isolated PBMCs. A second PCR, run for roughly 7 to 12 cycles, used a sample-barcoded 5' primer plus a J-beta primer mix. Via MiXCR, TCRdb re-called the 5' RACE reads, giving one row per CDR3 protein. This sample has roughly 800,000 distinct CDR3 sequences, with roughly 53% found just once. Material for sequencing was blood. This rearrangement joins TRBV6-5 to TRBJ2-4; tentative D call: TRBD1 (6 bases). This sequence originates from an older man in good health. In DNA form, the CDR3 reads TGTGCCAGCAGTTTTCCGGGACAACCAAACATTCAGTACTTC. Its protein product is CASSFPGQPNIQYF.